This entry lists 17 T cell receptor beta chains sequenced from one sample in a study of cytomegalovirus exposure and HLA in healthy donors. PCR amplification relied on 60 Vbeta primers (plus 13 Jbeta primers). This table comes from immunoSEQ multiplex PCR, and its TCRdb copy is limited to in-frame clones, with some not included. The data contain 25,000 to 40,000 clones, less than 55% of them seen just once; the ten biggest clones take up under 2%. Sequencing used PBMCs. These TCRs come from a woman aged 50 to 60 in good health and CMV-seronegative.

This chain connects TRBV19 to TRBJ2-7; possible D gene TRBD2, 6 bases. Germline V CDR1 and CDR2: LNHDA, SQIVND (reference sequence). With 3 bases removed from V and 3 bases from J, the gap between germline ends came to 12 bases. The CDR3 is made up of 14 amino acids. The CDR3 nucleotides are TGTGCCAGTAGTATTGACCGGGGGTACTACGAGCAGTACTTC. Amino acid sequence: CASSIDRGYYEQYF.

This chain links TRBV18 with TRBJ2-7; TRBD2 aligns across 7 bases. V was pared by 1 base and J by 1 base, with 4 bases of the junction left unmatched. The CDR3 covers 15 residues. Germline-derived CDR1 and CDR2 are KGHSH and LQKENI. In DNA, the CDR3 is TGTGCCAGCTCACCACTCCTAGCGGAATCCTACGAGCAGTACTTC. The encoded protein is CASSPLLAESYEQYF.

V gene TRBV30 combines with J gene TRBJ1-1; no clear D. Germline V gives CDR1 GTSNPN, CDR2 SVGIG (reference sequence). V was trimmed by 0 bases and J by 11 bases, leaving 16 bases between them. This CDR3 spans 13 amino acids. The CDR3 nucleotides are TGTGCCTGGAGTGTACCGGAGAGAGTAGTGGCTTTCTTT. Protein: CAWSVPERVVAFF.

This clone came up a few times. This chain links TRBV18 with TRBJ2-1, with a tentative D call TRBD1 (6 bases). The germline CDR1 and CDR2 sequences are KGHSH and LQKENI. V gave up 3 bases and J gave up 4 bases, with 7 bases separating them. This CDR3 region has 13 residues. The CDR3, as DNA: TGTGCCAGCTCACCCCAGGGGTACAATGAGCAGTTCTTC. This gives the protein CASSPQGYNEQFF.

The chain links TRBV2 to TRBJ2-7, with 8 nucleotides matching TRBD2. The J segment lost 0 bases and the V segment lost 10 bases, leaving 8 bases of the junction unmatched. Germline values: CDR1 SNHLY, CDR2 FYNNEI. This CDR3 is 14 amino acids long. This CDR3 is CATGGGANSYEQYF. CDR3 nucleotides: TGTGCCACCGGGGGGGGTGCCAACTCCTACGAGCAGTACTTC.

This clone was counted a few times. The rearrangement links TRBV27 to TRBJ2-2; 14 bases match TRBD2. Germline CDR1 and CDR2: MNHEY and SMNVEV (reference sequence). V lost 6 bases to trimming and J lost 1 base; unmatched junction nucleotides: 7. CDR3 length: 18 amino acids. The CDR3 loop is CASRAGLAGAKNTGELFF. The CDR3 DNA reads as TGTGCCAGCAGGGCGGGACTAGCGGGGGCCAAGAACACCGGGGAGCTGTTTTTT.

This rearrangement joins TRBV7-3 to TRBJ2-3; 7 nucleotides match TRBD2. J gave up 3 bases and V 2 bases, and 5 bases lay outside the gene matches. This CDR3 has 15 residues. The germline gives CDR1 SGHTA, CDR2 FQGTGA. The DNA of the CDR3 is TGTGCCAGCAGCTTAGCGGGAGACCTAACAGATACGCAGTATTTT. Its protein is CASSLAGDLTDTQYF.

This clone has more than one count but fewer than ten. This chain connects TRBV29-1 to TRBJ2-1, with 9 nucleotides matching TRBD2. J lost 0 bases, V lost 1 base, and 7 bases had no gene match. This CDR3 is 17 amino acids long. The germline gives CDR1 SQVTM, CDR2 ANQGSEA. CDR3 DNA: TGCAGCGTTGAAGGCGGGAGGGCCCTGAGCTCCTACAATGAGCAGTTCTTC. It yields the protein CSVEGGRALSSYNEQFF.

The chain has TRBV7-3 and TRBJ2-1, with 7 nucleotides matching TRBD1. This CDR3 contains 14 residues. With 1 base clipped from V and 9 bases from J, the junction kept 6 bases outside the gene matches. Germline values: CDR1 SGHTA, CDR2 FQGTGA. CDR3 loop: CASSLSGTVSEQFF. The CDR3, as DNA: TGTGCCAGCAGCTTAAGTGGGACAGTGTCTGAGCAGTTCTTC.

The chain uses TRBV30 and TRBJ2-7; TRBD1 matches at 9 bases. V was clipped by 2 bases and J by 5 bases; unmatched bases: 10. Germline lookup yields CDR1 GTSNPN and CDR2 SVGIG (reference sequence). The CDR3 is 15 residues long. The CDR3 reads CAWSRKGQGYDEQYF. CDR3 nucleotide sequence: TGTGCCTGGAGTAGGAAAGGACAGGGGTACGACGAGCAGTACTTC.

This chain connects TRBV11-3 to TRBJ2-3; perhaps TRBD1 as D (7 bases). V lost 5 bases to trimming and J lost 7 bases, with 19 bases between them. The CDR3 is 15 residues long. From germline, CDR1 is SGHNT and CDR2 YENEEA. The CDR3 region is CASSTRGTGGHTQYF. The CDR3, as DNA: TGTGCCAGCAGCACCAGGGGGACTGGGGGGCATACGCAGTATTTT.

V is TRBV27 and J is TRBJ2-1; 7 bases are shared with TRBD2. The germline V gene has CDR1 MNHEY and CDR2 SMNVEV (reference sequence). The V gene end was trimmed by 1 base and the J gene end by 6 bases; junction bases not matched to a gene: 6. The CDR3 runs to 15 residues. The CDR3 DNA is TGTGCCAGCAGTTTATGGGCCTCTAGCGGCAATGAGCAGTTCTTC. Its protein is CASSLWASSGNEQFF.

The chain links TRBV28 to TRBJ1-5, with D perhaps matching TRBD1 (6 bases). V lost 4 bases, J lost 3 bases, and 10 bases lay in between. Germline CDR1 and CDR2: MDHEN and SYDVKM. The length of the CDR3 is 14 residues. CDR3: CASSSGGPNQPQHF. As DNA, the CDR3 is TGTGCCAGCAGTTCCGGGGGGCCCAATCAGCCCCAGCATTTT. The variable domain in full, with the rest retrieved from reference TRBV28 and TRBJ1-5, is DVKVTQSSRYLVKRTGEKVFLECVQDMDHENMFWYRQDPGLGLRLIYFSYDVKMKEKGDIPEGYSVSREKKERFSLILESASTNQTSMYLCASSSGGPNQPQHFGDGTRLSIL.

The CDR3 here is CATPGRFSYEQYF. The CDR3 DNA sequence: TGTGCCACCCCAGGAAGGTTCTCCTACGAGCAGTACTTC. The gene calls are TRBV6-1 and TRBJ2-7; D is ambiguous. V was pared by 10 bases and J by 0 bases, with 13 bases between. Germline CDR1 is MNHNS and CDR2 is SASEGT. This CDR3 contains 13 residues.

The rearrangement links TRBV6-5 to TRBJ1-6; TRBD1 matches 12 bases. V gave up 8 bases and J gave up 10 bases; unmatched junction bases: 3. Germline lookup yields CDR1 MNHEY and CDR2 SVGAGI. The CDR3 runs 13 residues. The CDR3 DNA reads TGTGCCAGCCGGGGGACAGGGGGCTCACCCCTCCACTTT. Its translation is CASRGTGGSPLHF.

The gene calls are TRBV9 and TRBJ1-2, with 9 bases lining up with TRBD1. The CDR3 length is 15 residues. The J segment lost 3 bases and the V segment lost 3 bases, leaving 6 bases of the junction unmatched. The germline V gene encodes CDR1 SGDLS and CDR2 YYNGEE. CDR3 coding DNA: TGTGCCAGCAGCGACCGGACAGGGGCAGACTATGGCTACACCTTC. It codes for CASSDRTGADYGYTF.

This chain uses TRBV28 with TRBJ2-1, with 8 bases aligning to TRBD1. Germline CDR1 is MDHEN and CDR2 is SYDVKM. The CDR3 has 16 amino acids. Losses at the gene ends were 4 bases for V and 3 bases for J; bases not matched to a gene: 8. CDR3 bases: TGTGCCAGCAGTTCCTACAGGGGGGAAATCTACAATGAGCAGTTCTTC. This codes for CASSSYRGEIYNEQFF.